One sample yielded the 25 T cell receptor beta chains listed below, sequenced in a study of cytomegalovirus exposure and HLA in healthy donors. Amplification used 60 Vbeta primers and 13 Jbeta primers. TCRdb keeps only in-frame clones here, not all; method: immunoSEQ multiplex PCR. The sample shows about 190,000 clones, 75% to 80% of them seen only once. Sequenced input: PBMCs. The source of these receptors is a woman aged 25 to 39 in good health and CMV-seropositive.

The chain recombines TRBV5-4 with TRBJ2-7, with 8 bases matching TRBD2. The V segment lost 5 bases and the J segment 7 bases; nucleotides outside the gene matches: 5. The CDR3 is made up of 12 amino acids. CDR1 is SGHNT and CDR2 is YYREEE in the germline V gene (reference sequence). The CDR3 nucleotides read TGTGCCAGCAGAGCGGGAGACGATGAGCAGTACTTC. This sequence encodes CASRAGDDEQYF.

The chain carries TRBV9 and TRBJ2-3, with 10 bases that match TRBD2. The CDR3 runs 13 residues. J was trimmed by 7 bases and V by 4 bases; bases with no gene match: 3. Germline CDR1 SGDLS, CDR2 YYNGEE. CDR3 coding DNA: TGTGCCAGCAGCCTAGCGGGGGTAAATACGCAGTATTTT. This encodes CASSLAGVNTQYF.

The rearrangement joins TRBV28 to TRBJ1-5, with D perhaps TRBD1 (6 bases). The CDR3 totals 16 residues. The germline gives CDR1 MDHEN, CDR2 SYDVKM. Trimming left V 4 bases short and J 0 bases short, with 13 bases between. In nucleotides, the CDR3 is TGTGCCAGCAGTTCGGACAGACGTTATAGCAATCAGCCCCAGCATTTT. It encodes CASSSDRRYSNQPQHF.

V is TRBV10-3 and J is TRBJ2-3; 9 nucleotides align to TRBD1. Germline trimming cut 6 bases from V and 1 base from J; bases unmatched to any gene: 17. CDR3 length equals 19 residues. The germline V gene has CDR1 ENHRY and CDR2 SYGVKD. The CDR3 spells CAISPPGQGHPSGTDTQYF. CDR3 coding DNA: TGTGCCATCAGCCCTCCGGGACAGGGCCACCCGTCAGGCACAGATACGCAGTATTTT.

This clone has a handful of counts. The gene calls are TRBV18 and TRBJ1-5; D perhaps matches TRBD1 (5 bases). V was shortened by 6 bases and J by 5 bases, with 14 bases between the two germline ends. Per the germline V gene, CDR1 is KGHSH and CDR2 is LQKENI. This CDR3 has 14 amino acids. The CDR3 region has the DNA TGTGCCAGCTCCATGGGGCACCTCTATCAGCCCCAGCATTTT. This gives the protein CASSMGHLYQPQHF.

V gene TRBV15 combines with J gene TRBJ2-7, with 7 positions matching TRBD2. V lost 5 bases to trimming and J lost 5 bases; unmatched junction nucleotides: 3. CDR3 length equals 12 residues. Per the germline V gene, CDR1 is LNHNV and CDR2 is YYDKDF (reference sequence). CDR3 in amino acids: CATSPRGDEQYF. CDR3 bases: TGTGCCACCAGCCCCCGGGGGGACGAGCAGTACTTC. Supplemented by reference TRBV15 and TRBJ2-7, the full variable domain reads DAMVIQNPRYQVTQFGKPVTLSCSQTLNHNVMYWYQQKSSQAPKLLFHYYDKDFNNEADTPDNFQSRRPNTSFCFLDIRSPGLGDTAMYLCATSPRGDEQYFGPGTRLTVT.

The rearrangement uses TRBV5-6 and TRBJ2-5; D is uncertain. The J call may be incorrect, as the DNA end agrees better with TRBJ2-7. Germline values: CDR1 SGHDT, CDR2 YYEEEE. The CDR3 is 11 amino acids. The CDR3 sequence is CASGPFYEQYF. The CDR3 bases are TGTGCCAGCGGGCCCTTTTACGAGCAGTACTTC.

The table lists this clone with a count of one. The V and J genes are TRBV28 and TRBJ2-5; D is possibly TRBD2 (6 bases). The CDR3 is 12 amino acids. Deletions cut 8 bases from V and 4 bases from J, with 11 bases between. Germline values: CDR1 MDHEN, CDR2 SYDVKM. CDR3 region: CASAAGRETQYF. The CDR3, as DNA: TGTGCCAGCGCCGCCGGGAGAGAGACCCAGTACTTC.

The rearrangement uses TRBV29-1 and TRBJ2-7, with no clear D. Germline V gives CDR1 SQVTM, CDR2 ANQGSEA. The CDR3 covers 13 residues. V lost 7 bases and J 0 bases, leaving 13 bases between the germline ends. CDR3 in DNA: TGCAGCGGACTCGACGGAAGCTCCTACGAGCAGTACTTC. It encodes CSGLDGSSYEQYF.

The CDR3 DNA is TGTGCCACCAGCAGGGCAGGCAGTAAACTGTTTTTT. Its translation is CATSRAGSKLFF. The chain has TRBV15 and TRBJ1-4; D not certain. The V and J ends lost 3 bases and 11 bases respectively, with 10 bases between them. Germline CDR1 LNHNV, CDR2 YYDKDF (reference sequence). CDR3 length equals 12 residues.

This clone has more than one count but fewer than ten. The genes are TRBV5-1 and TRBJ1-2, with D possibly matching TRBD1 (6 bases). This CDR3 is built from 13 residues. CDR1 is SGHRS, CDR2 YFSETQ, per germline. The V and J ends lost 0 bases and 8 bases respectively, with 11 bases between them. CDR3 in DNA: TGCGCCAGCAGCTTGGACGGCAGGGGCGGCTACACCTTC. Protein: CASSLDGRGGYTF.

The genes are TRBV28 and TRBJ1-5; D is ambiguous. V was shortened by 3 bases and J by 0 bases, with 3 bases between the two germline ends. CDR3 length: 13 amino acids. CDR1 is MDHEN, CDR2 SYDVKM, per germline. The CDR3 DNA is TGTGCCAGCAGTTTTTATAGCAATCAGCCCCAGCATTTT. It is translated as CASSFYSNQPQHF.

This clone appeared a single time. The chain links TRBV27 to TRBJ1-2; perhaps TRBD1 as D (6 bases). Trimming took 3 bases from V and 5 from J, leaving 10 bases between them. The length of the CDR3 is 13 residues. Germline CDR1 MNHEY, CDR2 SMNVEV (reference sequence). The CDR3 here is CASSLTGAYGYTF. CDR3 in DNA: TGTGCCAGCAGTTTGACAGGTGCTTATGGCTACACCTTC.

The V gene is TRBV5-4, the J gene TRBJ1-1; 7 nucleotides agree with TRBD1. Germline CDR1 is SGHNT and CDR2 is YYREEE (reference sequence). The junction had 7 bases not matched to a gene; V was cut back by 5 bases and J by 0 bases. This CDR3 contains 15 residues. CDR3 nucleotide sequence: TGTGCCAGCAGTTCCGGGACAGAAATGAACACTGAAGCTTTCTTT. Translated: CASSSGTEMNTEAFF.

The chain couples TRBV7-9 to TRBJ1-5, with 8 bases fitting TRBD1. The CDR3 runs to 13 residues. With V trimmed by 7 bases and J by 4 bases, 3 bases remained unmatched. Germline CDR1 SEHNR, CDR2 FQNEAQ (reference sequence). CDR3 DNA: TGTGCCAGCACCGGGACAGGTAATCAGCCCCAGCATTTT. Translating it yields CASTGTGNQPQHF.

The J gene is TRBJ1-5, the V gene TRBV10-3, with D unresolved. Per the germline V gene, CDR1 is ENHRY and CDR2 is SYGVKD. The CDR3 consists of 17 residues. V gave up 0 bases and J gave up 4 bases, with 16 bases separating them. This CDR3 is CAISESDWPFDNQPQHF. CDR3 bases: TGTGCCATCAGTGAGTCCGACTGGCCCTTCGATAATCAGCCCCAGCATTTT.

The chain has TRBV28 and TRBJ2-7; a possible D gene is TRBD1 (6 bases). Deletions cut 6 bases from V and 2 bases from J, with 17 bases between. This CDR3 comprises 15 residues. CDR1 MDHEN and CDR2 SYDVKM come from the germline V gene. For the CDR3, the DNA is TGTGCCAGCAGGGGGGCCGCCGGACACCCCTACGAGCAGTACTTC. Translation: CASRGAAGHPYEQYF.

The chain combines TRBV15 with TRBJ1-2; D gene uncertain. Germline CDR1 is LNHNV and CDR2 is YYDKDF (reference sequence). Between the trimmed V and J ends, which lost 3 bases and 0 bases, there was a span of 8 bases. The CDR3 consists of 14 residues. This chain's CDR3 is CATSRLAANYGYTF. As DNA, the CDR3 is TGTGCCACCAGCAGGCTCGCAGCTAACTATGGCTACACCTTC.

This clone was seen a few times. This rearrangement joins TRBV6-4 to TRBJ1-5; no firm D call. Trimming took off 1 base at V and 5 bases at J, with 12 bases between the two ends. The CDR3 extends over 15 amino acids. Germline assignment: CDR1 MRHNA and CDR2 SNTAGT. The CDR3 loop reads CASSDWAAEHQPQHF. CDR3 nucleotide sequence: TGTGCCAGCAGTGACTGGGCCGCCGAACATCAGCCCCAGCATTTT.

CDR3 amino acids: CASSSYTGKETQYF. The CDR3 coding sequence is TGTGCCAGCAGCTCCTATACAGGGAAAGAGACCCAGTACTTC. V is TRBV7-2 and J is TRBJ2-5; TRBD1 is a possible D gene (6 bases). Germline CDR1 is SGHTA and CDR2 is FQGNSA. The CDR3 totals 14 residues. Trimming left V 4 bases short and J 3 bases short, with 12 bases between.

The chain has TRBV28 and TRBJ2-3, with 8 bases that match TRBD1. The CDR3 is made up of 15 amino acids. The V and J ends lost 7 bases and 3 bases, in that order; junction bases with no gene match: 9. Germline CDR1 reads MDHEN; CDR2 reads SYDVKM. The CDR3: CASTSGQGRTDTQYF. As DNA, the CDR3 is TGTGCCAGCACCTCAGGACAGGGACGAACAGATACGCAGTATTTT.

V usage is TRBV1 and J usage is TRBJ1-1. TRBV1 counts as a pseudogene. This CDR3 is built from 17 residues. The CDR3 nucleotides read TGCACCAGCAGCCTCGGGGGGAGGACGTGGGAAGGCACTGAAGCTTTCTTT. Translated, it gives CTSSLGGRTWEGTEAFF.

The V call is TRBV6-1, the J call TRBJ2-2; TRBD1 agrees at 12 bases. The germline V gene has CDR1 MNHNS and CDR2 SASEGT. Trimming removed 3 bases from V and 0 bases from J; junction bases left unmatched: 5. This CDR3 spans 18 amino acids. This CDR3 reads CASSETGTGGANTGELFF. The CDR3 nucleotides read TGTGCCAGCAGTGAGACCGGGACAGGGGGCGCGAACACCGGGGAGCTGTTTTTT.

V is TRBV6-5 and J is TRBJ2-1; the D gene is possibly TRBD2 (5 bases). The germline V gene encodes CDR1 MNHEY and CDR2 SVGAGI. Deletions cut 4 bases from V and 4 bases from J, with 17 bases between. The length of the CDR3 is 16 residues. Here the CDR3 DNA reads TGTGCCAGCAGTTTGTCGTCGGGAAGCGCTTACAATGAGCAGTTCTTC. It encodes CASSLSSGSAYNEQFF.

CDR3 DNA: TGTGCCAGCAGCGCACCTGTTTCGGGGGAGACCCAGTACTTC. This codes for CASSAPVSGETQYF. The chain couples TRBV9 to TRBJ2-5; D is possibly TRBD2 (5 bases). The CDR3 has 14 amino acids. Trimming took off 3 bases at V and 5 bases at J, with 14 bases between the two ends. Germline loops: CDR1 SGDLS, CDR2 YYNGEE.